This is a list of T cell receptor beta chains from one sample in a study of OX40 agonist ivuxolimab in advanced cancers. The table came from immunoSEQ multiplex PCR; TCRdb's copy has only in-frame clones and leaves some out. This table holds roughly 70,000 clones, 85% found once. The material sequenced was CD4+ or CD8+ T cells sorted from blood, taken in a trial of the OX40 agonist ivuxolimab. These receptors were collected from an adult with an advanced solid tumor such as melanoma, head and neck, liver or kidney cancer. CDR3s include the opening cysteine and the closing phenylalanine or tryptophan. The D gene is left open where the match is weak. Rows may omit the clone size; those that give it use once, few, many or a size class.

CASSPSGRVGETQYF	TGTGCCAGCAGCCCAAGCGGGAGGGTCGGGGAGACCCAGTACTTC	-	TRBD2	TRBV6-1	TRBJ2-5
CASSDHRGGGYTF	TGTGCCAGCAGTGACCACAGGGGGGGAGGCTACACCTTC	-	TRBD1	TRBV6-4	TRBJ1-2
CASSSGGGYNEQYF	TGTGCCAGCAGTTCAGGGGGCGGTTATAACGAGCAGTACTTC	-	TRBD1	TRBV6-5	TRBJ2-7
CASSPITDKNIQYF	TGCGCCAGCAGCCCCATTACGGACAAAAACATTCAGTACTTC	-	-	TRBV4-1	TRBJ2-4
CASSSHGRVDEQYF	TGTGCCAGCAGCTCCCACGGGAGGGTCGACGAGCAGTACTTC	-	TRBD2	TRBV5-4	TRBJ2-7
CASSDSRTSNQPQHF	TGTGCCAGCAGTGATTCGCGTACTAGCAATCAGCCCCAGCATTTT	-	-	TRBV25-1	TRBJ1-5
CASSRDRGAGYEQYF	TGCGCCAGCAGCAGAGATCGGGGGGCCGGATACGAGCAGTACTTC	-	-	TRBV5-1	TRBJ2-7
CASSGGQGARNTIYF	TGTGCCAGCAGCGGCGGACAGGGGGCAAGGAACACCATATATTTT	-	TRBD1	TRBV7-2	TRBJ1-3
CASSESGPYEQYF	TGTGCCAGCAGTGAAAGCGGCCCCTACGAGCAGTACTTC	-	-	TRBV6-1	TRBJ2-7
CASSFGAGRQETQYF	TGTGCCAGCAGTTTTGGAGCGGGGCGACAAGAGACCCAGTACTTC	-	TRBD2	TRBV28	TRBJ2-5
CASSLSGGAGEQYF	TGCGCCAGCAGCCTAAGCGGGGGGGCTGGGGAGCAGTACTTC	-	TRBD2	TRBV4-1	TRBJ2-7
CASSTGGSNQPQHF	TGTGCCAGTTCGACAGGGGGCAGCAATCAGCCCCAGCATTTT	once	TRBD1	TRBV19	TRBJ1-5
CASRFPGQMNTEAFF	TGTGCCAGCAGATTTCCGGGACAGATGAACACTGAAGCTTTCTTT	-	TRBD1	TRBV27	TRBJ1-1
CASGSSRRTNTEAFF	TGTGCTAGTGGTTCTAGCCGTCGCACGAACACTGAAGCTTTCTTT	-	-	TRBV12-5	TRBJ1-1
CASSVGGANSPLHF	TGTGCCAGCAGTGTCGGAGGAGCTAATTCACCCCTCCACTTT	-	-	TRBV6-1	TRBJ1-6
CASSQELARRGALYEQYF	TGTGCCAGCAGCCAAGAGTTAGCTCGGAGAGGCGCTCTCTACGAGCAGTACTTC	-	-	TRBV4-2	TRBJ2-7